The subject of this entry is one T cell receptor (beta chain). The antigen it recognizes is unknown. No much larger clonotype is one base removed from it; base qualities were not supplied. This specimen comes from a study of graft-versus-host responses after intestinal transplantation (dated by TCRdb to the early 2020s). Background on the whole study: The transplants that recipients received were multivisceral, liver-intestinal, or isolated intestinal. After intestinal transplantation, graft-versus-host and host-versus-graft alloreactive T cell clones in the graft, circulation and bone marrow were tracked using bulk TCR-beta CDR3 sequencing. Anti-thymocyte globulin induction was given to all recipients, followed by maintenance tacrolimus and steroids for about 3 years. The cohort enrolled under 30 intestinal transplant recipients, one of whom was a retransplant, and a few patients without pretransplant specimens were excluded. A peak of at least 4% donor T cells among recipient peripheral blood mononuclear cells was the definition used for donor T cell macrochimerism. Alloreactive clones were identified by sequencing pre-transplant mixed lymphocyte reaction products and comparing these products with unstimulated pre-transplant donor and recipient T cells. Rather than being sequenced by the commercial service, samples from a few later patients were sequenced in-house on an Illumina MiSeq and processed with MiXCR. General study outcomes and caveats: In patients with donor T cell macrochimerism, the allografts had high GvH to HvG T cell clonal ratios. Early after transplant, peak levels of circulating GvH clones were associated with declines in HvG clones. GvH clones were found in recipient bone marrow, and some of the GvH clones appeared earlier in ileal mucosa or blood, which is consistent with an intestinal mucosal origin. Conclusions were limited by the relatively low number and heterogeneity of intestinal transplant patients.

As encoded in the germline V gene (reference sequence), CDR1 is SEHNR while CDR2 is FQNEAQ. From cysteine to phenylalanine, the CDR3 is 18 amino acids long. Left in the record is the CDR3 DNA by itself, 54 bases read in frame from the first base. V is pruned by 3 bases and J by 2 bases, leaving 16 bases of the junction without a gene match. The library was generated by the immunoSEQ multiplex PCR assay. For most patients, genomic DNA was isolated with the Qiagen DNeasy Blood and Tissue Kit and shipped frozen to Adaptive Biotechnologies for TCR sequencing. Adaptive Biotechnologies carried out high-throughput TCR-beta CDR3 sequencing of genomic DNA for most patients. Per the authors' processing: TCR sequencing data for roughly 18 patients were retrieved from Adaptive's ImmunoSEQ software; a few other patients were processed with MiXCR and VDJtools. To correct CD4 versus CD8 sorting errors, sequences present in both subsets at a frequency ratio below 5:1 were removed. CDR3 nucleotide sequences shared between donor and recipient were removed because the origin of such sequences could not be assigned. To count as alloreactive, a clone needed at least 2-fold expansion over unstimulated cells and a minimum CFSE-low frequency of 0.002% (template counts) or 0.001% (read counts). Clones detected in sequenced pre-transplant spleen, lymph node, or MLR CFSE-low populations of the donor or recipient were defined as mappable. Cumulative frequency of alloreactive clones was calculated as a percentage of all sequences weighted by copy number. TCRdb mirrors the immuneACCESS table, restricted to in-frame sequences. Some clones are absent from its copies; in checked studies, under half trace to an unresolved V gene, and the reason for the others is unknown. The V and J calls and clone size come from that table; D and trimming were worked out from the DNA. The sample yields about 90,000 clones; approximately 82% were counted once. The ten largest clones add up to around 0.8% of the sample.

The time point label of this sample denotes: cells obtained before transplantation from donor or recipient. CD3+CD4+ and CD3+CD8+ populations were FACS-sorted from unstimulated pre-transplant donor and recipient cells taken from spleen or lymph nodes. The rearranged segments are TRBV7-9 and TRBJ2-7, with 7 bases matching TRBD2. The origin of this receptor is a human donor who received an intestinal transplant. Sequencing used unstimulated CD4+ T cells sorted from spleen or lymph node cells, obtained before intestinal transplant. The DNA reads TGTGCCAGCAGCTTCCCAGGGCGTCCAGCGGGAAACACCTACGAGCAGTACTTC. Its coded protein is CASSFPGRPAGNTYEQYF.